This T cell receptor (beta chain) appears in the sequencing data of a study of T cells after yellow fever vaccination. Each CDR3 protein is one row after TCRdb ran MiXCR on the 5' RACE reads. Among 300,000 or so distinct CDR3 sequences listed, 8.1% were seen once. This CDR3 has 13 amino acids. V lost 4 bases and J lost 6, with 13 bases in between. CDR1 is SGHRS and CDR2 is YFSETQ in the germline V gene. In this sample, this clonotype turned up a few times. The sequence came from a man between 18 and 35 years old who received the YFV17D yellow fever vaccine. The rearrangement links TRBV5-1 to TRBJ1-1, with unresolved D. Sequencing used PBMCs, obtained roughly seven weeks after the first yellow fever vaccination. The CDR3 loop reads CASSIRERAEAFF. DNA for the CDR3: TGCGCCAGCAGCATCCGGGAGAGGGCTGAAGCTTTCTTT.